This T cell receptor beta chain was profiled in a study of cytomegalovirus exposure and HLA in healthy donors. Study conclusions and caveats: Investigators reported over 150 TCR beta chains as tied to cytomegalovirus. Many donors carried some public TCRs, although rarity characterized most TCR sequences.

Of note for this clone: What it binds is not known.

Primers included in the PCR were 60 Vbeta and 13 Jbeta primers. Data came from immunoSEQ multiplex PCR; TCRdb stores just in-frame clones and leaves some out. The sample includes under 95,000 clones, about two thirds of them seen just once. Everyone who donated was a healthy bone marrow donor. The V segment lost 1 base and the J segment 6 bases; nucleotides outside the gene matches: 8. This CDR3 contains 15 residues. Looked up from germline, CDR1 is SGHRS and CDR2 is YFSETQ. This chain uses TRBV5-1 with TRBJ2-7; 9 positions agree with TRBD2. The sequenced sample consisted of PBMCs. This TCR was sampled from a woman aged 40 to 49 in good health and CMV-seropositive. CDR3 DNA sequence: TGCGCCAGCAGCTTGACAAGCGGGGGGACCTCCGAGCAGTACTTC. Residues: CASSLTSGGTSEQYF.